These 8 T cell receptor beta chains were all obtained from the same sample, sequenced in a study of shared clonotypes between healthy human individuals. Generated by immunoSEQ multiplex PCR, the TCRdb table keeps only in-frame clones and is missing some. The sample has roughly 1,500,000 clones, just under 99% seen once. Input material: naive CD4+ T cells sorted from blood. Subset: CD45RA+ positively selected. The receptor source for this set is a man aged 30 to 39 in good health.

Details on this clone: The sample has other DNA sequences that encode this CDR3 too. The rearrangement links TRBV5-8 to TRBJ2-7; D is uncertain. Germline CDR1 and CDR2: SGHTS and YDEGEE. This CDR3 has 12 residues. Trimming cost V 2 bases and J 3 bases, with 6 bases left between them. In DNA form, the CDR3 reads TGTGCCAGCAGCTTACTGAGCTACGAGCAGTACTTC. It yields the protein CASSLLSYEQYF.

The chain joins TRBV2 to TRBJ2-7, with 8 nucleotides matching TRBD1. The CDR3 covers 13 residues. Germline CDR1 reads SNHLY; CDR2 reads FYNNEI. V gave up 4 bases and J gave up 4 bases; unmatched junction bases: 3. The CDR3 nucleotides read TGTGCCAGCAGTGTCACAGGGGGGTACGAGCAGTACTTC. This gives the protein CASSVTGGYEQYF.

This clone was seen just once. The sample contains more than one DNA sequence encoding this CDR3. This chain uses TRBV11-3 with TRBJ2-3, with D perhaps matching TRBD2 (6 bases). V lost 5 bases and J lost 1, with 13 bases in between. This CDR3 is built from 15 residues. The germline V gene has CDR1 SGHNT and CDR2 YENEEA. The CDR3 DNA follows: TGTGCCAGCAGCCTCGGACGCGGGGGCACAGATACGCAGTATTTT. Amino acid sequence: CASSLGRGGTDTQYF.

In nucleotides, the CDR3 is TGTGCCATCAGTGGCCTAGTGGCAAGAGAGAACACAGATACGCAGTATTTT. This gives the protein CAISGLVARENTDTQYF. V gene TRBV10-3 combines with J gene TRBJ2-3, with D unclear. Trimming shortened V by 4 bases and J by 2 bases, and 19 bases separated the two germline ends. The length of the CDR3 is 17 residues. From germline, CDR1 is ENHRY and CDR2 SYGVKD.

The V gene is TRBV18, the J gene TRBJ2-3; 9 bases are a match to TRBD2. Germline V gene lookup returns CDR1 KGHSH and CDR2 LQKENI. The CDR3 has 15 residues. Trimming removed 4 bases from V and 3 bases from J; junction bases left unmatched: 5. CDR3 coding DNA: TGTGCCAGCTCACGGCGGGAGGGCGATACAGATACGCAGTATTTT. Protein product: CASSRREGDTDTQYF.

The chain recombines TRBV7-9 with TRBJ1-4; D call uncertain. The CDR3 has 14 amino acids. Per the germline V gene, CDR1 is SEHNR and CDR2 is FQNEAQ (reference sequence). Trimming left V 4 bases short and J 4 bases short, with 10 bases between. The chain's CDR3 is CASSSRWGNEKLFF. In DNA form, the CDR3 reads TGTGCCAGCAGCTCACGATGGGGTAATGAAAAACTGTTTTTT.

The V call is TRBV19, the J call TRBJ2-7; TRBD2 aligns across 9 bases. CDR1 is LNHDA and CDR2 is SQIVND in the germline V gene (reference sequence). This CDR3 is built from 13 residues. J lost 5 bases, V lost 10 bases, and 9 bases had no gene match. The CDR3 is CATQIAGAHEQYF. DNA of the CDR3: TGTGCCACCCAGATAGCGGGAGCCCACGAGCAGTACTTC.

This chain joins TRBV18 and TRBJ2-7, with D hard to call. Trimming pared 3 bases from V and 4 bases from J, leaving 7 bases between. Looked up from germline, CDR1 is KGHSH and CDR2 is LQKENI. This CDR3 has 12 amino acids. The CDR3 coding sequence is TGTGCCAGCTCACCGGTTCAGTACGAGCAGTACTTC. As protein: CASSPVQYEQYF.